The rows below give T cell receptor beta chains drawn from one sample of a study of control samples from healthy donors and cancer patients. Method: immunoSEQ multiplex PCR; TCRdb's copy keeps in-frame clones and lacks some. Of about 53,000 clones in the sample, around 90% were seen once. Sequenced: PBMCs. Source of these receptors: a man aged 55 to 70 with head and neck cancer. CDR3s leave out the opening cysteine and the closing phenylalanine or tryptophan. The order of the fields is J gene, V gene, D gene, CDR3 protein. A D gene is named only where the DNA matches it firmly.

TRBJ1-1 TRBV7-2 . ASSSQGGNTEAF
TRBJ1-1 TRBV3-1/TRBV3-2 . ASSQAHYTEAF
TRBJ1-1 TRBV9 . ASSVNSWETEAF
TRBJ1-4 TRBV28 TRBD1 ASSYAGTGREKLF
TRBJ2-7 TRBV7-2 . ASRRDRTSSYEQY
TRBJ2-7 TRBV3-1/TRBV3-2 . ASSQGFDFPYEQY
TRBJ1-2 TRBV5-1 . ASSLASDINYGYT
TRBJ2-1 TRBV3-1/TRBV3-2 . ASSRGNEQF
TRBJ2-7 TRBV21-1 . ASSKLPYVPSYEQY
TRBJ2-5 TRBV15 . ATSSLGGGETQY
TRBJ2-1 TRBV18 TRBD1 ASSPWSGGHYNEQF
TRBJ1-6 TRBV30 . AWSVGSSYNSPLH
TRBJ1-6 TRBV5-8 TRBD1 ASSIDRGYNSPLH
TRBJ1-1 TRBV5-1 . ASTLNGEAF
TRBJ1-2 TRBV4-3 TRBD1 ASSQRQGLRGYT
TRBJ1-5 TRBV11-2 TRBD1 ASSPSGTGVQPQH
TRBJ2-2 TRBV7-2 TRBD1 ASSMTGTGELF
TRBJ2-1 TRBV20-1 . SASVIRGGRRSYNEQF
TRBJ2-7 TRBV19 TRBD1 ASSHFPGTETYEQY
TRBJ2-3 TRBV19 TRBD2 ASRSSGTQY
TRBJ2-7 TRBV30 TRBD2 AWSRGREGPYEQY
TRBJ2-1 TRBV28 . ASVSYVGGPYNEQF
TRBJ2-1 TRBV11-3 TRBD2 ASSRSGGAVDEQF
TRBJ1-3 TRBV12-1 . ASSFATALGNTIY
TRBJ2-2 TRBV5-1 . ASSLDPGAGTGELF
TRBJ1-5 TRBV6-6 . ASSSQGIASNQPQH
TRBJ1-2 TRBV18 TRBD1 ASSSQNRGRSYGYT
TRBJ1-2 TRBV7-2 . ASSLGEGHGYT
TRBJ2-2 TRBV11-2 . ASSYRDGNTGELF
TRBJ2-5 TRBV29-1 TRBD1 SVATGGGKETQY
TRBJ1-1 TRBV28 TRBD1 ASTAGQWTEAF
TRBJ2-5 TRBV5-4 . ASSTGLLVQETQY
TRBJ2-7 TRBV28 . ASSADPGPYEQY
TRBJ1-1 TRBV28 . ASGAWGAKNTEAF
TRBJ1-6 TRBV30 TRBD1 AWSKGQGVQSPLH
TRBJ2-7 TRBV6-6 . ASSRPGTGKYEQY
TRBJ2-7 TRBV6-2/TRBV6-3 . ASSLSGGPGTPYEQY
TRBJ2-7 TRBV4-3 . ASSQDWGYTYEQY
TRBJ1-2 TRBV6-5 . ASSYSVGGANYGYT
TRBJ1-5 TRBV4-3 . ASSQGGNQPQH
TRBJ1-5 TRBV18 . ASSPQTQPGGQPQH
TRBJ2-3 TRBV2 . ASSRSGVYTQY
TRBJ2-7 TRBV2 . ASSEAVAYEQY
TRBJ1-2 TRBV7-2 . ASSLVTATNYGYT
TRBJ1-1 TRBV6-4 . ASSKDRTASEAF
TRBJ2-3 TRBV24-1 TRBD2 ATSHRLAEPFDTQY
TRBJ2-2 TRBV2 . ASSEQGLLNTGELF
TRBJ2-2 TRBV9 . ASSGGFSGHIDGKYTGELF
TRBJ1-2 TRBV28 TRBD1 ASRDRVYGYT
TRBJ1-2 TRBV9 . ASSGDTYGYT
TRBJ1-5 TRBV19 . ASSLATSNQPQH
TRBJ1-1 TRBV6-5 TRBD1 ASSPGQGENTEAF
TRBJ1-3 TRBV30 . AWARLRGSGNTIY
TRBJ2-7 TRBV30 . AWSVSFTNQDEQY
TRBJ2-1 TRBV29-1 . SVQATQDNEQF
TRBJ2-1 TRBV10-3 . AISEQKGVNEQF
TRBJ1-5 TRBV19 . ASSIGSRVGRQPQH
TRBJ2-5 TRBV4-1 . ASSHSLPVSETQY
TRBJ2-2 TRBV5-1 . ASSLVTGIRTGELF